This entry is about one T cell receptor (beta chain). Its antigen is still unknown. Per-base quality was not reported, and no clone a single base away is much larger than it. The data stem from a study of PD-1 blockade in classical Hodgkin lymphoma (dated by TCRdb to 2019 to 2021). Background for the entire study: Nivolumab dosing was 3 mg/kg intravenously every 2 weeks, continuing until either disease progression or unacceptable toxicity. The study used CyTOF and TCR beta sequencing to define a peripheral blood immune signature of response to PD-1 blockade in classical Hodgkin lymphoma.

As encoded in the germline V gene, CDR1 is SGHNT while CDR2 is YENEEA. V drops 0 bases and J drops 6 bases, leaving 9 bases in between. The cysteine opens and the phenylalanine closes a CDR3 of 14 amino acids. Only the CDR3 portion is preserved as DNA: 42 bases, with reading frame beginning at the first base. The time point label of this sample denotes: cycle 1 day 1 (C1D1), immediately before nivolumab initiation. All trial patients had relapsed after autologous stem cell transplantation, with cohorts A, B and C differing in prior brentuximab vedotin exposure. The trial cohort comprised 60 or so patients with relapsed/refractory classical Hodgkin lymphoma whose best overall responses were complete response, partial response or progressive disease. In the multi-cohort phase II CheckMate 205 trial, trial patients received single-agent nivolumab. An independent review committee assessed best overall response by applying the 2007 International Working Group response criteria. Trial PBMCs were collected just before the start of nivolumab (C1D1) and during therapy at cycle 2 day 1 and cycle 4 day 1. Peripheral blood was collected in 8 mL Vacutainer Cell Preparation Tubes, from which PBMCs were isolated by centrifugation and then cryopreserved.

The Qiagen DNeasy kit was used to extract genomic DNA both from unsorted PBMCs and from the negatively selected CD4+ and CD8+ fractions. TCR beta CDR3 regions were amplified by immunoSEQ multiplex PCR using primers annealing to V and J segments. A synthetic immune receptor repertoire was used to minimize amplification bias, and remaining bias was computationally removed after sequencing. In the source study's methods: Repertoire diversity was quantified as the Shannon entropy index using custom Python scripts. Unsorted, CD4+ and CD8+ repertoires were analyzed separately, except for combined analyses in which CD4+ and CD8+ sequences were merged in silico. A clone counted as expanded when the clone's frequency after treatment rose at least 2-fold relative to C1D1, and clones undetected at baseline were given a pseudocount of 0.5. Singleton clones were defined as clones with 0 or 1 copy at C1D1, and non-singleton clones were defined as clones with 2 or more copies. Clones expanded in unsorted samples were labelled as CD4+, CD8+ or unknown by matching protein sequences in sorted samples from the same patient. Wilcoxon tests on paired samples were used to test diversity changes from C1D1 to C4D1. Not all clones reach the TCRdb copy of this immuneACCESS table, which keeps in-frame sequences only. Checked studies attribute under half of the gap to unresolved V genes and leave the rest unexplained. The V and J calls and the clone size are those of that table, but D and trimming were determined from the DNA. In this sample the table shows about 98,000 clones, roughly 92% of which occur a single time. In total, the top ten clones hold roughly 2.8% of the sample.

What the authors observed across the whole study: Trial patients with a complete response had baseline diversity similar to that of newly diagnosed patients, while partial responders and progressors had significantly lower diversity. The study was limited to a single clinical trial cohort, and causes of repertoire differences, possibly disease activity or prior therapy, remained undefined. Diversity was lower in patients who began nivolumab less than 1 year after ASCT, so these patients were left out of later analyses to avoid confounding by immune reconstitution. Baseline TCR diversity was reported to be lower in newly diagnosed patients than in healthy donors and to be lower still in relapsed/refractory patients. By C4D1, a significant rise was seen in CD4+ TCR diversity but not in CD8+ TCR diversity (p=0.0027 vs p=0.16), and the rise was most apparent among complete responders (p=0.02).

This TCR derives from a human donor with classical Hodgkin lymphoma. In this chain, TRBV11-3 is recombined with TRBJ2-4; TRBD2 might be the D gene, on 6 matching bases. The sequencing here drew on peripheral blood mononuclear cells (PBMCs), taken at baseline. The CDR3 amino acid sequence is: CASSLDAGSNIQYF. The nucleotide sequence reads TGTGCCAGCAGCTTAGATGCGGGGTCAAACATTCAGTACTTC.